Listed here are 27 T cell receptor beta chains from one sample, sequenced in a study of shared clonotypes between healthy human individuals. Data came from immunoSEQ multiplex PCR; TCRdb stores just in-frame clones and leaves some out. The sample records 2 million to 3 million clones, 93% being singletons. The sample comprised naive CD4+ T cells from PBMCs. Subset indicated: CD45RA+ positively selected. Source of these receptors: a man in his late teens or twenties in good health. Some clones in this sample may be carry-over from other donors' samples.

This clone has only a few counts. This rearrangement joins TRBV29-1 to TRBJ1-1; D is unresolved. CDR1 and CDR2 (germline): SQVTM, ANQGSEA. CDR3 length equals 14 residues. The CDR3 region has the DNA TGCACCACTCTCGGGTTGCGGGGGAACACTGAAGCTTTCTTT. Translation: CTTLGLRGNTEAFF.

V gene TRBV6-5 combines with J gene TRBJ2-2; maybe TRBD2 (6 bases). The CDR3 contains 15 residues. The germline V and J ends were trimmed by 4 bases and 4 bases, with 13 bases remaining between them. CDR1 is MNHEY and CDR2 is SVGAGI in the germline V gene. In nucleotides, the CDR3 is TGTGCCAGCAGTTTGTCGGGAGTGGGCACCGGGGAGCTGTTTTTT. Protein product: CASSLSGVGTGELFF.

This chain links TRBV6-1 with TRBJ2-2; 8 bases map to TRBD1. Trimming took 3 bases from V and 7 from J; bases not matched to a gene: 4. The germline gives CDR1 MNHNS, CDR2 SASEGT. This CDR3 contains 14 residues. CDR3 nucleotides: TGTGCCAGCAGTGAGGGACAGGCGGTCGGGGAGCTGTTTTTT. Translating it yields CASSEGQAVGELFF.

This clone was detected ten times or more. The gene calls are TRBV5-1 and TRBJ2-3; tentatively, D is TRBD2 (6 bases). This CDR3 region has 13 residues. Germline CDR1 and CDR2: SGHRS and YFSETQ. V dropped 2 bases and J dropped 6 bases, with 10 bases sitting between them. CDR3 protein: CASSFWGRDTQYF. As DNA, the CDR3 is TGCGCCAGCAGCTTCTGGGGGAGGGATACGCAGTATTTT.

V usage is TRBV6-1 and J usage is TRBJ2-5; D not resolved. Per germline, CDR1 MNHNS and CDR2 SASEGT. The CDR3 covers 13 residues. V gave up 2 bases and J gave up 1 base, with 5 bases separating them. The CDR3 bases are TGTGCCAGCAGTGAACTACCCCAAGAGACCCAGTACTTC. This translates into CASSELPQETQYF.

The V gene is TRBV28, the J gene TRBJ1-5; no definite D call. Germline assignment: CDR1 MDHEN and CDR2 SYDVKM. V lost 7 bases and J 6 bases, leaving 13 bases between the germline ends. This CDR3 comprises 13 residues. The CDR3 sequence is CASTTIVGQPQHF. As DNA, the CDR3 is TGTGCCAGCACCACGATCGTGGGTCAGCCCCAGCATTTT.

V is TRBV7-9 and J is TRBJ2-7; D is unresolved. V gave up 5 bases and J gave up 7 bases, with 18 bases separating them. This CDR3 is 14 amino acids long. Germline V gives CDR1 SEHNR, CDR2 FQNEAQ (reference sequence). CDR3 in amino acids: CASSLTVSQEEQYF. CDR3 nucleotides: TGTGCCAGCAGCCTGACTGTATCCCAGGAGGAGCAGTACTTC.

The chain couples TRBV5-4 to TRBJ2-5; D call uncertain. The CDR3 totals 13 residues. Trimming removed 4 bases from V and 5 bases from J, with 12 bases in between. The germline CDR1 and CDR2 sequences are SGHNT and YYREEE (reference sequence). The CDR3 here is CASSPKSTETQYF. The CDR3 DNA reads TGTGCCAGCAGCCCCAAGTCGACGGAGACCCAGTACTTC. The full variable domain, rest sourced from reference TRBV5-4 and TRBJ2-5, is ETGVTQSPTHLIKTRGQQVTLRCSSQSGHNTVSWYQQALGQGPQFIFQYYREEENGRGNFPPRFSGLQFPNYSSELNVNALELDDSALYLCASSPKSTETQYFGPGTRLLVL.

V gene TRBV9 combines with J gene TRBJ2-1; D gene unclear. This CDR3 contains 13 residues. Per germline, CDR1 SGDLS and CDR2 YYNGEE. V was shortened by 4 bases and J by 5 bases, with 10 bases between the two germline ends. In nucleotides, the CDR3 is TGTGCCAGCAGCTTGCGGTTAGACAATGAGCAGTTCTTC. Translation: CASSLRLDNEQFF.

The chain joins TRBV9 to TRBJ2-7; D is undetermined. Germline CDR1 SGDLS, CDR2 YYNGEE. Between the trimmed V and J ends, which lost 0 bases and 5 bases, there was a span of 12 bases. The CDR3 consists of 14 residues. CDR3 sequence (DNA): TGTGCCAGCAGCGTAGGGGGTAGTCGCGACGAGCAGTACTTC. Encoded protein: CASSVGGSRDEQYF.

V is TRBV27 and J is TRBJ1-2, with 12 bases fitting TRBD1. Trimming removed 5 bases from V and 4 bases from J; junction bases left unmatched: 11. The CDR3 loop spans 17 amino acids. Germline V gene lookup returns CDR1 MNHEY and CDR2 SMNVEV (reference sequence). The CDR3 here is CASSIRDRGRSVYGYTF. The CDR3 DNA sequence: TGTGCCAGCAGTATCCGGGACAGGGGGCGATCTGTCTATGGCTACACCTTC.

The chain carries TRBV7-2 and TRBJ1-2; a possible D gene is TRBD1 (6 bases). In germline, CDR1 is SGHTA, CDR2 FQGNSA. V was cut by 1 base and J by 3 bases, with 15 bases left in between. The CDR3 covers 16 residues. CDR3 DNA: TGTGCCAGCAGCTTAGGGCAACAGGGTTTAGACTATGGCTACACCTTC. This encodes CASSLGQQGLDYGYTF.

The chain uses TRBV5-5 and TRBJ2-5; a weak D match, TRBD2 (6 bases). Germline V gives CDR1 SGHKS, CDR2 YYEKEE (reference sequence). Trimming left V 5 bases short and J 5 bases short, with 13 bases between. The CDR3 extends over 13 amino acids. The CDR3, as DNA: TGTGCCAGCAGGCCGGGGGTCCTGGAGACCCAGTACTTC. This sequence encodes CASRPGVLETQYF.

On this clone itself: Other nucleotide sequences in the sample specify the same CDR3. V and J are TRBV2 and TRBJ2-1, with TRBD2 matching over 11 bases. The germline V gene has CDR1 SNHLY and CDR2 FYNNEI. Germline trimming cut 5 bases from V and 1 base from J; bases unmatched to any gene: 4. The CDR3 has 16 residues. CDR3 nucleotide sequence: TGTGCCAGCAGTAGTCGACTAGCGGGATCCTACAATGAGCAGTTCTTC. Its protein is CASSSRLAGSYNEQFF.

The chain's CDR3 is CATSRTENTEAFF. In DNA, the CDR3 is TGTGCCACCTCGAGGACGGAGAACACTGAAGCTTTCTTT. The rearrangement links TRBV6-6 to TRBJ1-1; D unclear. In germline, CDR1 is MNHNY, CDR2 SVGAGI (reference sequence). Between the trimmed V and J ends, which lost 10 bases and 1 base, there was a span of 13 bases. CDR3 size: 13 residues.

The chain uses TRBV14 and TRBJ2-2; the D is unclear. The CDR3 is made up of 13 amino acids. Germline values: CDR1 SGHDN, CDR2 FVKESK. Deletions cut 1 base from V and 5 bases from J, with 5 bases between. CDR3: CASSQALTGELFF. The CDR3 nucleotides are TGTGCCAGCAGCCAAGCGTTGACCGGGGAGCTGTTTTTT.

For the CDR3, the DNA is TGTGCCAGCTCACAAAATAGCAATCAGCCCCAGCATTTT. This encodes CASSQNSNQPQHF. The rearrangement links TRBV18 to TRBJ1-5; no clear D gene. The CDR3 is 13 amino acids. V was clipped by 4 bases and J by 0 bases, with 4 bases between them. Germline assignment: CDR1 KGHSH and CDR2 LQKENI.

Note on this clone: Other DNA variants within this sample encode the same CDR3. The V call is TRBV4-1, the J call TRBJ1-4; D possibly corresponds to TRBD1 (5 bases). The CDR3 spans 15 residues. V was clipped by 6 bases and J by 3 bases, with 14 bases between them. CDR1 and CDR2 (germline): MGHRA, YSYEKL. The CDR3 DNA sequence: TGCGCCAGCAGTGGTGGGGGTCGGGCTAATGAAAAACTGTTTTTT. It translates to CASSGGGRANEKLFF.

The chain joins TRBV9 to TRBJ1-1, with 8 positions matching TRBD1. V shed 3 bases and J 1 base; nucleotides not matched to a gene: 5. Germline CDR1 is SGDLS and CDR2 is YYNGEE. This CDR3 has 15 residues. The CDR3 sequence is CASSARQGSNTEAFF. The CDR3 region has the DNA TGTGCCAGCAGCGCTAGACAGGGGTCGAACACTGAAGCTTTCTTT.

J is TRBJ1-5 and V is TRBV7-9; D ambiguous. Germline lookup yields CDR1 SEHNR and CDR2 FQNEAQ (reference sequence). The CDR3 spans 14 residues. Trimming took off 1 base at V and 3 bases at J, with 7 bases between the two ends. This chain's CDR3 is CASSLVGINQPQHF. For the CDR3, the DNA is TGTGCCAGCAGCTTAGTAGGGATCAATCAGCCCCAGCATTTT.

This chain joins TRBV18 and TRBJ2-1, with 12 bases aligning to TRBD1. Looked up from germline, CDR1 is KGHSH and CDR2 is LQKENI. The CDR3 is made up of 16 amino acids. V lost 0 bases and J lost 9; bases outside the gene matches: 6. The CDR3 is CASSPPGTGGSGEQFF. In DNA, the CDR3 is TGTGCCAGCTCACCACCGGGGACAGGGGGCTCGGGTGAGCAGTTCTTC.

The genes are TRBV28 and TRBJ2-3, with D possibly being TRBD2 (6 bases). The V gene's germline CDR1 is MDHEN and CDR2 SYDVKM. Trimming removed 2 bases from V and 6 bases from J, with 18 bases in between. The CDR3 extends over 16 amino acids. CDR3 residues: CASSLNPRTSGDTQYF. DNA for the CDR3: TGTGCCAGCAGTTTAAACCCGAGGACGAGCGGGGATACGCAGTATTTT.

Of note for this clone: Different DNA sequences within this sample yield the same CDR3. The chain couples TRBV19 to TRBJ1-5; 10 bases match TRBD1. This CDR3 spans 15 amino acids. The V gene end was trimmed by 6 bases and the J gene end by 2 bases; junction bases not matched to a gene: 4. The germline gives CDR1 LNHDA, CDR2 SQIVND (reference sequence). CDR3 sequence (DNA): TGTGCCAGTAGGGGCGGGACAGGGGGCAATCAGCCCCAGCATTTT. This gives the protein CASRGGTGGNQPQHF.

This chain links TRBV10-3 with TRBJ1-1, with TRBD1 identical over 7 bases. Germline CDR1 reads ENHRY; CDR2 reads SYGVKD. V was clipped by 4 bases and J by 5 bases; unmatched bases: 7. CDR3 length equals 14 residues. The CDR3 sequence: CAISAEPTGTEAFF. DNA for the CDR3: TGTGCCATCAGTGCGGAACCGACAGGGACTGAAGCTTTCTTT.

This CDR3 reads CASSPYGPQYYGYTF. DNA for the CDR3: TGTGCCAGCAGCCCCTATGGCCCCCAGTACTATGGCTACACCTTC. This rearrangement joins TRBV7-9 to TRBJ1-2; D not resolved. The germline gives CDR1 SEHNR, CDR2 FQNEAQ (reference sequence). The CDR3 runs to 15 residues. The germline V and J ends were trimmed by 5 bases and 3 bases, with 16 bases remaining between them. Filled out from reference TRBV7-9 and TRBJ1-2, the complete variable domain reads DTGVSQNPRHKITKRGQNVTFRCDPISEHNRLYWYRQTLGQGPEFLTYFQNEAQLEKSRLLSDRFSAERPKGSFSTLEIQRTEQGDSAMYLCASSPYGPQYYGYTFGSGTRLTVV.

The chain joins TRBV5-5 to TRBJ2-7; D assignment may be TRBD1 or TRBD2 (5 bases each). The CDR3 contains 14 residues. Germline V CDR1 and CDR2: SGHKS, YYEKEE (reference sequence). V lost 2 bases, J lost 3 bases, and 12 bases lay in between. The CDR3 sequence is CASSFAGALYEQYF. The CDR3 DNA reads as TGTGCCAGCAGCTTTGCCGGGGCCCTCTACGAGCAGTACTTC.

Worth noting for this clone: The same CDR3 can be traced to other DNA sequences in this sample. The chain combines TRBV6-6 with TRBJ2-3; D gene uncertain. V dropped 0 bases and J dropped 4 bases, with 5 bases sitting between them. The germline V gene has CDR1 MNHNY and CDR2 SVGAGI (reference sequence). This CDR3 is 13 amino acids long. The CDR3: CASSYSRADTQYF. The CDR3 region has the DNA TGTGCCAGCAGTTACTCGCGCGCAGATACGCAGTATTTT.